The 32 T cell receptor beta chains below all came from one sample that was sequenced in a study of identical twins. TCRdb re-analysed the 5' RACE reads in MiXCR, keeping a single row per CDR3 protein. The sample includes 500,000 to 700,000 distinct CDR3 sequences, about 7.1% of them seen just once. These data are also associated with another study on yellow fever vaccine responses in identical twins.

Sequencing was performed on PBMCs. The receptors originated from a woman aged 18-29 years in good health.

This clonotype appeared a few times. The chain has TRBV12-3 or TRBV12-4 and TRBJ1-2; D not certain. This CDR3 is 14 amino acids long. V was cut by 2 bases and J by 4 bases, with 11 bases left in between. The DNA for the CDR3 is TGTGCCAGCAGTTTACGGACGGACGCCTATGGCTACACCTTC. This gives the protein CASSLRTDAYGYTF.

The rearrangement uses TRBV24-1 and TRBJ2-1; 8 bases align to TRBD1. The V segment lost 9 bases and the J segment 7 bases; nucleotides outside the gene matches: 10. The germline gives CDR1 KGHDR, CDR2 SFDVKD. This CDR3 has 14 amino acids. CDR3 nucleotide sequence: TGTGCCACCCGAGGGACAGGTGCTGGGAATGAGCAGTTCTTC. Protein sequence: CATRGTGAGNEQFF.

This clonotype was counted many times. V usage is TRBV20-1 and J usage is TRBJ2-7; D is undetermined. This CDR3 has 11 amino acids. Trimming left V 1 base short and J 6 bases short, with 7 bases between. Germline V CDR1 and CDR2: DFQATT, SNEGSKA (reference sequence). Here the CDR3 reads CSARGGSEQYF. For the CDR3, the DNA is TGCAGTGCTAGAGGTGGCTCCGAGCAGTACTTC.

This clonotype was detected ten times or more. The rearrangement links TRBV11-1 to TRBJ2-3; 14 positions agree with TRBD2. The CDR3 is 18 amino acids. CDR1 is SGHAT, CDR2 FQDESV, per germline (reference sequence). The V and J ends lost 5 bases and 4 bases, in that order; junction bases with no gene match: 11. CDR3 bases: TGTGCCAGCAGCCTCTCGGGACTAGCGGGAGAGGGTTCAGATACGCAGTATTTT. Amino acid sequence: CASSLSGLAGEGSDTQYF.

This clonotype was seen a few times. This chain uses TRBV2 with TRBJ2-3; D is possibly TRBD2 (7 bases). The V gene lost 11 bases and the J gene lost 0 bases, with 15 bases spanning the gap. The CDR3 is 14 residues long. Germline V gives CDR1 SNHLY, CDR2 FYNNEI. This chain's CDR3 is CALRGRVSTDTQYF. CDR3 DNA sequence: TGTGCCCTGAGGGGGAGGGTTAGCACAGATACGCAGTATTTT.

Many counts were recorded for this clonotype. V is TRBV20-1 and J is TRBJ2-7; perhaps TRBD2 as D (5 bases). CDR3 length: 11 amino acids. Between the trimmed V and J ends, which lost 5 bases and 12 bases, there was a span of 17 bases. Germline V gene data show CDR1 as DFQATT and CDR2 as SNEGSKA (reference sequence). CDR3 bases: TGCAGTGCTCGAGGGAGAATCGGTTGGTACTTC. It specifies CSARGRIGWYF.

The chain joins TRBV6-2 or TRBV6-3 to TRBJ2-7; 9 positions match TRBD1. Germline CDR1 and CDR2: MNHEY and SVGEGT. The CDR3 sequence is 16 residues long. The ends lost 6 bases at V and 0 bases at J; junction bases unmatched: 9. The CDR3 coding sequence is TGTGCCAGCAGAACAACAGGGGGCCCCAGCTCCTACGAGCAGTACGTC. Protein product: CASRTTGGPSSYEQYV.

Only a few counts were recorded for this clonotype. The DNA for the CDR3 is TGCGCCAGCAGCTTGATGGGCCCGCCTGAAGCTTTCTTT. Its translation is CASSLMGPPEAFF. This sequence joins TRBV5-1 and TRBJ1-1; D not certain. The germline V gene encodes CDR1 SGHRS and CDR2 YFSETQ. This CDR3 region has 13 residues. V lost 1 base and J 6 bases, leaving 10 bases between the germline ends.

This clonotype was seen a handful of times. This sequence joins TRBV4-2 and TRBJ2-3; TRBD1 is a possible D gene (5 bases). There are 13 residues in the CDR3. V gave up 3 bases and J gave up 8 bases, with 12 bases separating them. Germline CDR1 and CDR2: LGHNA and YNFKEQ. For the CDR3, the DNA is TGTGCCAGCAGCCAGCAGGGTTGGGGTACGCAGTATTTT. Residues: CASSQQGWGTQYF.

The chain joins TRBV3-1 to TRBJ2-2; TRBD1 matches 9 bases. Germline loops: CDR1 LGHDT, CDR2 YNNKEL (reference sequence). This CDR3 comprises 16 residues. V gave up 5 bases and J gave up 2 bases; unmatched junction bases: 6. The CDR3 here is CASSIQGAVNTGELFF. CDR3 DNA sequence: TGTGCCAGCAGCATACAGGGGGCAGTAAACACCGGGGAGCTGTTTTTT.

This clonotype was picked up a small number of times. The V call is TRBV5-1, the J call TRBJ2-3, with a possible D match to TRBD2 (6 bases). The V end was cut by 0 bases, the J end by 6 bases, with 17 bases between. Germline V CDR1 and CDR2: SGHRS, YFSETQ. This CDR3 contains 16 residues. CDR3 protein: CASSLGSGVASDTQYF. The CDR3 nucleotides read TGCGCCAGCAGCTTGGGTAGCGGAGTGGCGTCGGATACGCAGTATTTT.

This clonotype was recorded many times. V gene TRBV6-5 combines with J gene TRBJ2-5; D may be TRBD1 (5 bases). CDR3 length: 14 amino acids. V shed 4 bases and J shed 3 bases, with 12 bases lying between them. In germline, CDR1 is MNHEY, CDR2 SVGAGI. The CDR3 nucleotides read TGTGCCAGCAGTTCCCCAAAGGGGAAAGAGACCCAGTACTTC. As protein: CASSSPKGKETQYF.

This sequence joins TRBV2 and TRBJ2-4, with 9 bases fitting TRBD2. The ends lost 8 bases at V and 3 bases at J; junction bases unmatched: 8. The CDR3 runs 15 residues. Per the germline V gene, CDR1 is SNHLY and CDR2 is FYNNEI. CDR3 sequence (DNA): TGTGCCAGCGGGGGGACTAGCTATGTCAAAAACATTCAGTACTTC. Residues: CASGGTSYVKNIQYF.

V is TRBV2 and J is TRBJ2-1; 7 bases align to TRBD2. With V trimmed by 8 bases and J by 8 bases, 12 bases remained unmatched. Germline V gives CDR1 SNHLY, CDR2 FYNNEI. There are 14 residues in the CDR3. The CDR3 region has the DNA TGTGCCAGCGGTGTGAGCGGGAAGGGTTATGAGCAGTTCTTC. This gives the protein CASGVSGKGYEQFF.

At least ten counts were recorded for this clonotype. The chain employs TRBV20-1 and TRBJ2-5, with a tentative D call TRBD2 (6 bases). The germline V gene encodes CDR1 DFQATT and CDR2 SNEGSKA (reference sequence). V lost 3 bases to trimming and J lost 5 bases, with 10 bases between them. The CDR3 covers 12 residues. The CDR3 loop reads CSARLGGETQYF. For the CDR3, the DNA is TGCAGTGCTAGGCTCGGAGGGGAGACCCAGTACTTC.

This clonotype appeared a few times. V usage is TRBV9 and J usage is TRBJ2-1; the D gene is possibly TRBD1 (6 bases). V gave up 0 bases and J gave up 4 bases, with 26 bases separating them. The germline V gene has CDR1 SGDLS and CDR2 YYNGEE. CDR3 length equals 20 residues. The CDR3 sequence: CASSVAPVRGGSDGYNEQFF. The CDR3 DNA follows: TGTGCCAGCAGCGTAGCCCCGGTGAGAGGGGGTTCGGATGGATACAATGAGCAGTTCTTC.

This clonotype came up a few times. The CDR3 DNA sequence: TGTGCCAGCAGCGTTCTGGCTACCGGGGAGCTGTTTTTT. Residues: CASSVLATGELFF. The chain recombines TRBV14 with TRBJ2-2; D unresolved. The CDR3 runs to 13 residues. From germline, CDR1 is SGHDN and CDR2 FVKESK. Trimming took off 5 bases at V and 5 bases at J, with 9 bases between the two ends.

This clonotype has more than one count but fewer than ten. V and J are TRBV12-3 or TRBV12-4 and TRBJ2-2, with 8 positions matching TRBD2. The CDR3 totals 15 residues. V lost 2 bases, J lost 6 bases, and 5 bases stayed unmatched. CDR3 nucleotides: TGTGCCAGCAGTTTAAGGGCTAGCGGGCCCGGGGAGCTGTTTTTT. Amino acids: CASSLRASGPGELFF.

This clonotype was observed at least ten times. The chain combines TRBV20-1 with TRBJ1-5; TRBD1 aligns across 7 bases. Unmatched junction bases numbered 11, after V lost 6 bases and J lost 6 bases. The CDR3 covers 14 residues. Germline CDR1 is DFQATT and CDR2 is SNEGSKA (reference sequence). CDR3 protein: CSAAQDRDGQPQHF. In DNA form, the CDR3 reads TGCAGTGCAGCCCAAGACAGGGACGGTCAGCCCCAGCATTTT.

This clonotype was seen only a few times. This chain joins TRBV5-1 and TRBJ2-2; D call uncertain. The CDR3 loop spans 15 amino acids. Germline V gene data show CDR1 as SGHRS and CDR2 as YFSETQ. V was trimmed by 0 bases and J by 7 bases, leaving 13 bases between them. The CDR3 DNA reads as TGCGCCAGCAGCTTGGTTCAGATGAAAGGCGGGGAGCTGTTTTTT. This sequence encodes CASSLVQMKGGELFF. Full variable domain (outside the CDR3, taken from reference TRBV5-1 and TRBJ2-2): KAGVTQTPRYLIKTRGQQVTLSCSPISGHRSVSWYQQTPGQGLQFLFEYFSETQRNKGNFPGRFSGRQFSNSRSEMNVSTLELGDSALYLCASSLVQMKGGELFFGEGSRLTVL.

At least ten counts were recorded for this clonotype. This chain links TRBV5-1 with TRBJ2-1; D gene uncertain. V was cut by 0 bases and J by 9 bases, with 13 bases left in between. This CDR3 is built from 14 residues. The germline gives CDR1 SGHRS, CDR2 YFSETQ. CDR3 protein: CASSLELGLVEQFF. The CDR3 nucleotides read TGCGCCAGCAGCTTGGAGTTGGGGTTGGTTGAGCAGTTCTTC.

The chain is built from TRBV20-1 and TRBJ2-3, with 7 bases that match TRBD2. The V and J ends lost 5 bases and 2 bases, in that order; junction bases with no gene match: 10. Germline-derived CDR1 and CDR2 are DFQATT and SNEGSKA (reference sequence). The CDR3 has 15 residues. The CDR3 region has the DNA TGCAGTGCTCAAAAGGGGCGGGAGATCACAGATACGCAGTATTTT. Translating it yields CSAQKGREITDTQYF.

This clonotype occurred a few times. The chain uses TRBV6-5 and TRBJ2-1; TRBD2 matches at 9 bases. J was trimmed by 8 bases and V by 0 bases; bases with no gene match: 11. Germline values: CDR1 MNHEY, CDR2 SVGAGI. CDR3 size: 17 residues. CDR3 DNA: TGTGCCAGCAGTTACTCGTATAAGAAAGCGGGAGGTCATGAGCAGTTCTTC. Protein product: CASSYSYKKAGGHEQFF.

CDR3 bases: TGTGCCAGCAGCTTAACCCGTAAATTACGGGACAGAAACTACGAGCAGTACTTC. Its protein product is CASSLTRKLRDRNYEQYF. The chain uses TRBV7-3 and TRBJ2-7; TRBD1 agrees at 7 bases. J lost 3 bases, V lost 0 bases, and 14 bases had no gene match. Germline V gene sequence: CDR1 SGHTA, CDR2 FQGTGA. The CDR3 length is 18 residues.

This clonotype showed up many times. This chain uses TRBV3-1 with TRBJ2-3; 8 bases map to TRBD1. CDR1 is LGHDT, CDR2 YNNKEL, per germline (reference sequence). Unmatched junction bases numbered 5, after V lost 4 bases and J lost 2 bases. The CDR3 runs to 15 residues. CDR3 sequence reads: CASSRGQGTTDTQYF. In DNA, the CDR3 is TGTGCCAGCAGCCGTGGACAGGGAACCACAGATACGCAGTATTTT.

This clonotype turned up a few times. This chain uses TRBV12-3 or TRBV12-4 with TRBJ2-1; TRBD2 agrees at 9 bases. V lost 1 base, J lost 6 bases, and 10 bases stayed unmatched. This CDR3 has 17 residues. For the CDR3, the DNA is TGTGCCAGCAGTTTAGGGGTTAGCGGGAGTTGGGGCAATGAGCAGTTCTTC. As protein: CASSLGVSGSWGNEQFF.

This sequence joins TRBV7-6 and TRBJ2-5; 7 bases line up with TRBD2. The CDR3 spans 20 residues. J lost 2 bases, V lost 2 bases, and 20 bases had no gene match. Germline CDR1 reads SGHVS; CDR2 reads FNYEAQ. CDR3 nucleotides: TGTGCCAGCAGCTTATTTCGGGTGGTTGGAGGCGGGGGAGGACAAGAGACCCAGTACTTC. Its translation: CASSLFRVVGGGGGQETQYF. Together with reference TRBV7-6 and TRBJ2-5, the CDR3 gives the full variable domain: GAGVSQSPRYKVTKRGQDVALRCDPISGHVSLYWYRQALGQGPEFLTYFNYEAQQDKSGLPNDRFSAERPEGSISTLTIQRTEQRDSAMYRCASSLFRVVGGGGGQETQYFGPGTRLLVL.

This chain links TRBV12-3 or TRBV12-4 with TRBJ1-2; D is uncertain. The CDR3 totals 16 residues. Trimming stripped 3 bases from V and 7 bases from J, with 21 bases between. The DNA for the CDR3 is TGTGCCAGCAGTTTGGGAGGCCGGGAAGGCTATGGTGGCTACACCTTC. The encoded protein is CASSLGGREGYGGYTF.

The chain employs TRBV5-1 and TRBJ2-3; D is unclear. Trimming stripped 1 base from V and 2 bases from J, with 17 bases between. In germline, CDR1 is SGHRS, CDR2 YFSETQ. This CDR3 comprises 17 residues. CDR3 DNA sequence: TGCGCCAGCAGCTTGAGATCAGCGTTGTCGTCCACAGATACGCAGTATTTT. Protein: CASSLRSALSSTDTQYF.

This clonotype occurred many times. The rearrangement uses TRBV12-3 or TRBV12-4 and TRBJ1-1; D may be TRBD1 (5 bases). Trimming removed 7 bases from V and 8 bases from J, with 20 bases in between. CDR3 length equals 14 residues. CDR3 DNA: TGTGCCAGCACCTCAAGGAGGACGGGGGAGGAAGCTTTCTTT. Its translation: CASTSRRTGEEAFF.

The sample holds a few counts of this clonotype. The rearrangement uses TRBV6-5 and TRBJ2-3; D may be TRBD2 (6 bases). The CDR3 runs 15 residues. V lost 2 bases, J lost 4 bases, and 13 bases lay in between. Looked up from germline, CDR1 is MNHEY and CDR2 is SVGAGI. CDR3 nucleotide sequence: TGTGCCAGCAGTTACCGAGGACTAACCCCAGATACGCAGTATTTT. It yields the protein CASSYRGLTPDTQYF.

A few counts support this clonotype. V and J are TRBV7-9 and TRBJ2-3; TRBD1 matches at 9 bases. V lost 3 bases and J lost 6; bases outside the gene matches: 10. The CDR3 has 16 residues. Germline V gene sequence: CDR1 SEHNR, CDR2 FQNEAQ (reference sequence). CDR3 residues: CASSLITQGARDTQYF. CDR3 coding DNA: TGTGCCAGCAGCTTGATAACACAGGGGGCGAGGGATACGCAGTATTTT.